One and the same sample provided the 2 T cell receptor beta chains below, sequenced in a study of blood T cell repertoires in COVID-19. The repertoire was sequenced with immunoSEQ multiplex PCR; TCRdb's copy has only in-frame clones and lacks some. The sample shows about 500,000 clones, approximately 92% of them seen only once. The sequencing sample was made of peripheral blood. These receptors were obtained from a man between 18 and 35 years old with COVID-19, enrolled during active disease.

This chain joins TRBV3-1 (or the pseudogene TRBV3-2) and TRBJ1-1; 8 positions match TRBD1. CDR3 length equals 14 residues. V shed 1 base, J shed 4 bases, and the junction held 2 bases outside the gene matches. Germline loops: CDR1 LGHDT, CDR2 YNNKEL (reference sequence). The CDR3 protein is CASSQGGQGTEAFF. CDR3 coding DNA: TGTGCCAGCAGCCAAGGCGGACAGGGCACTGAAGCTTTCTTT.

The V call is TRBV6-4, the J call TRBJ2-7; 12 bases are a match to TRBD2. The CDR3 extends over 14 amino acids. The junction had 8 bases not matched to a gene; V was cut back by 7 bases and J by 7 bases. The germline gives CDR1 MRHNA, CDR2 SNTAGT. CDR3 sequence reads: CASTVTSGGWEQYF. In DNA form, the CDR3 reads TGTGCCAGCACTGTGACTAGCGGGGGCTGGGAGCAGTACTTC.